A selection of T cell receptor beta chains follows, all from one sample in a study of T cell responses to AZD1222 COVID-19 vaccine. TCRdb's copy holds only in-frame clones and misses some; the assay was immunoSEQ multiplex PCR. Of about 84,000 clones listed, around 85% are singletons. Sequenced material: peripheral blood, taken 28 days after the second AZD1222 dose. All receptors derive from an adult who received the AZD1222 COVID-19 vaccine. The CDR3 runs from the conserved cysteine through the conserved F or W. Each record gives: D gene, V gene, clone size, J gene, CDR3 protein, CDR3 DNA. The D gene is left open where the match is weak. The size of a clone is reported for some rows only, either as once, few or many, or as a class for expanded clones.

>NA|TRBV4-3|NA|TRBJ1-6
CASSQAGNGRSPLHF
TGCGCCAGCAGCCAAGCGGGAAATGGTCGTTCACCCCTCCACTTT
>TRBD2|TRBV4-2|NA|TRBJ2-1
CASSGLAGGGGSYNEQFF
TGTGCCAGCAGCGGACTAGCGGGGGGCGGGGGCTCCTACAATGAGCAGTTCTTC
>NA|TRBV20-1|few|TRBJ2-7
CSAQPLEEQYF
TGCAGTGCTCAGCCCCTTGAAGAGCAGTACTTC
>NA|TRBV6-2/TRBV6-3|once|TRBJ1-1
CASSYRLANTEAFF
TGTGCCAGCAGTTACAGGTTGGCGAACACTGAAGCTTTCTTT
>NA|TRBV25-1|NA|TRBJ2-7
CASTERAGARRGEQYF
TGTGCCAGCACCGAACGAGCGGGAGCCCGCAGGGGGGAGCAGTACTTC
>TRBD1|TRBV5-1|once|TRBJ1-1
CASSITGGFTEAFF
TGCGCCAGCAGCATAACAGGGGGCTTCACTGAAGCTTTCTTT
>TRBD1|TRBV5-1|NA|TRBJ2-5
CASSYGQGAGETQYF
TGCGCCAGCAGCTACGGACAGGGGGCAGGGGAGACCCAGTACTTC
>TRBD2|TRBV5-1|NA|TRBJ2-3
CASSATLAGVSTDTQYF
TGCGCCAGCAGCGCCACTCTAGCGGGTGTAAGCACAGATACGCAGTATTTT
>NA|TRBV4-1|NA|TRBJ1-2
CASSQDQWGAVSNYGYTF
TGCGCCAGCAGCCAAGATCAGTGGGGGGCTGTTTCTAACTATGGCTACACCTTC
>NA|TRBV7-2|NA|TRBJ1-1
CASSLVAGGQGAFF
TGTGCCAGCAGCTTAGTGGCGGGGGGGCAGGGCGCTTTCTTT
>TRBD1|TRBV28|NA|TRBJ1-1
CASSPDRGVGEAFF
TGTGCCAGCAGCCCGGACAGGGGGGTGGGGGAAGCTTTCTTT
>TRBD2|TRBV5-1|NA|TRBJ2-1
CASIRDGLAGYNEQFF
TGCGCCAGCATTAGAGACGGACTAGCGGGATACAATGAGCAGTTCTTC
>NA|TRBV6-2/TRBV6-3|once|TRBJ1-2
CASSYEGPLGGYTF
TGTGCCAGCAGTTACGAAGGACCCCTGGGAGGCTACACCTTC
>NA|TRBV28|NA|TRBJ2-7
CASRKPGISYEQYF
TGTGCCAGCAGAAAGCCGGGCATCTCCTACGAGCAGTACTTC
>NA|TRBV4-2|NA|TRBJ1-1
CASSQTIQSEAFF
TGTGCCAGCAGCCAAACAATCCAAAGTGAAGCTTTCTTT
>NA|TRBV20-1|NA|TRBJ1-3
CSAKTGNTIYF
TGCAGTGCTAAGACTGGAAACACCATATATTTT
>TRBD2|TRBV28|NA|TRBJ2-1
CASTPGLANNEQFF
TGTGCCAGCACACCTGGACTAGCTAACAATGAGCAGTTCTTC
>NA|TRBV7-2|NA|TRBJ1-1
CASSEGSGNTEAFF
TGTGCCAGCAGCGAGGGATCCGGGAACACTGAAGCTTTCTTT
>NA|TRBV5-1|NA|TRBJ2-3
CASGRETQIGDTQYF
TGCGCCAGCGGACGGGAGACCCAAATAGGAGATACGCAGTATTTT
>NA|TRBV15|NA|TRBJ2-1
CATSRGGGSYGIHNEQFF
TGTGCCACCAGCAGAGGGGGTGGCTCTTACGGGATACACAATGAGCAGTTCTTC
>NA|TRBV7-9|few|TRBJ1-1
CASSWDGEAFF
TGTGCCAGCAGCTGGGACGGTGAAGCTTTCTTT
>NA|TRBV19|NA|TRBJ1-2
CASSFSDYGYTF
TGTGCCAGTAGTTTTTCGGACTATGGCTACACCTTC
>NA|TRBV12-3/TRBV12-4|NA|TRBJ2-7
CASSQPGGSEQYF
TGTGCCAGCAGTCAGCCCGGGGGTTCCGAGCAGTACTTC
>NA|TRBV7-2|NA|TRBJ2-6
CASSRPGSGANVLTF
TGTGCCAGCAGCCGCCCAGGCTCTGGGGCCAACGTCCTGACTTTC
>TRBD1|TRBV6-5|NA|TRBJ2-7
CASSLHRQGGYEQYF
TGTGCCAGCAGTTTACACAGACAGGGGGGGTACGAGCAGTACTTC
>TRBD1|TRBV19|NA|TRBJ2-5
CASSQTGARETQYF
TGTGCCAGTAGTCAGACAGGGGCGAGAGAGACCCAGTACTTC
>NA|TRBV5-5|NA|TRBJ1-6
CASSSQEGSPLHF
TGTGCCAGCAGCAGCCAGGAGGGATCACCCCTCCACTTT
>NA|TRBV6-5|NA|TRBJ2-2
CASSYSGGLTGELFF
TGTGCCAGCAGTTACTCAGGGGGACTCACCGGGGAGCTGTTTTTT
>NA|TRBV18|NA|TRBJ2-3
CASSLLHRESTDTQYF
TGTGCCAGCTCACTACTCCACAGGGAGAGCACAGATACGCAGTATTTT
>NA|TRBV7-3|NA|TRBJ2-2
CASSLTMQGSHTGELFF
TGTGCCAGCAGCTTAACGATGCAGGGGTCCCACACCGGGGAGCTGTTTTTT
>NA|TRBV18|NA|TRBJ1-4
CASRLVGDEKLFF
TGTGCCAGCCGACTGGTAGGAGATGAAAAACTGTTTTTT
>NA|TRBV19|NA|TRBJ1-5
CASSVRVYSNQPQHF
TGTGCCAGTAGTGTCAGGGTTTATAGCAATCAGCCCCAGCATTTT